This T cell receptor (beta chain) is drawn from a study of beta chain features in type 1 diabetes. Study overall: Age, gender, cell numbers and subset yield matched between patients and controls.

Of the isolated RNA, all was reverse transcribed, and so the sequenced material was expressed TCRB transcripts. Clones were read by immunoSEQ multiplex PCR, and TCRdb kept only the in-frame ones, dropping some. The sample includes about 16,000 clones, 45% to 65% of them seen just once. The CDR3 has 15 residues. V shed 5 bases and J 6 bases; nucleotides not matched to a gene: 7. Germline V gene lookup returns CDR1 SGHNT and CDR2 YENEEA. Sequenced input: stem cell memory CD4+ T cells from blood. The J gene is TRBJ2-1, the V gene TRBV11-3; 10 bases agree with TRBD2. The receptor was derived from a woman in her late teens or twenties in good health. The CDR3 loop is CASSVALAGINEQFF. The CDR3 nucleotides are TGTGCCAGCAGCGTAGCACTAGCGGGAATCAATGAGCAGTTCTTC. The full variable domain, its missing parts supplied by reference TRBV11-3 and TRBJ2-1, is EAGVVQSPRYKIIEKKQPVAFWCNPISGHNTLYWYLQNLGQGPELLIRYENEEAVDDSQLPKDRFSAERLKGVDSTLKIQPAELGDSAVYLCASSVALAGINEQFFGPGTRLTVL.